One T cell receptor beta chain is described in this entry. What it binds is unknown. The record originates from a study of monozygotic twins with inflammatory bowel disease. Study-wide results and caveats: Healthy co-twins showed greater TCRbeta diversity (inverse Simpson) than IBD patients. People with IBD had fewer clonotypes in common with others than healthy twins did, especially with disease activity.

UMIs were attached via template switching, each with a 6-nucleotide sample barcode. No DNA is given; TCRdb re-called the 5' RACE reads and lists each CDR3 protein once. The data include some 450,000 distinct CDR3 sequences; the top ten clones carry 2% to 3%. The TCR sequence derives from a human donor with ulcerative colitis or Crohn's disease, or a healthy co-twin of an affected twin (not recorded which). The sequenced sample consisted of blood.

CDR3 residues: CASSSQGLYNSPLHF. The genes are TRBV5-4 and TRBJ1-6. CDR1 SGHNT and CDR2 YYREEE come from the germline V gene (reference sequence). The CDR3 length is 15 residues.